The 23 T cell receptor beta chains below all came from one sample that was sequenced in a study of CD8 T cells in ankylosing spondylitis. From the 5' RACE reads, TCRdb called clonotypes with MiXCR, one entry per CDR3 protein. The sample contains about 240,000 distinct CDR3 sequences, about 10% of which appear only once. Specimen: blood, either unsorted or a sorted T cell fraction (not recorded which). These receptors were obtained from a male donor with ankylosing spondylitis or in good health (not recorded which).

In this sample, this clonotype turned up many times. The chain recombines TRBV5-1 with TRBJ1-2; 9 nucleotides line up with TRBD1. The CDR3 consists of 21 residues. The germline gives CDR1 SGHRS, CDR2 YFSETQ. With V trimmed by 0 bases and J by 0 bases, 18 bases remained unmatched. The CDR3 bases are TGCGCCAGCAGCTTGGTTATGGGCACAGGGGGCGGCTTACGAGCTAACTATGGCTACACCTTC. This sequence encodes CASSLVMGTGGGLRANYGYTF. Combining the CDR3 with reference TRBV5-1 and TRBJ1-2 gives the whole variable domain KAGVTQTPRYLIKTRGQQVTLSCSPISGHRSVSWYQQTPGQGLQFLFEYFSETQRNKGNFPGRFSGRQFSNSRSEMNVSTLELGDSALYLCASSLVMGTGGGLRANYGYTFGSGTRLTVV.

This clonotype was detected a few times. The chain combines TRBV2 with TRBJ2-3; 8 bases match TRBD2. Per the germline V gene, CDR1 is SNHLY and CDR2 is FYNNEI. The V segment lost 0 bases and the J segment 8 bases; nucleotides outside the gene matches: 7. The CDR3 covers 15 residues. CDR3 in DNA: TGTGCCAGCAGTGAAGCGCCTTTAGCGGGGAGTACGCAGTATTTT. Its protein is CASSEAPLAGSTQYF.

This clonotype was observed at least ten times. The chain combines TRBV7-3 with TRBJ2-3, with TRBD2 identical over 10 bases. J lost 1 base, V lost 5 bases, and 9 bases had no gene match. Germline V gene lookup returns CDR1 SGHTA and CDR2 FQGTGA. CDR3 length: 17 residues. Here the CDR3 reads CASSPTSGTSGTDTQYF. As DNA, the CDR3 is TGTGCCAGCAGCCCAACCTCCGGGACTAGCGGCACAGATACGCAGTATTTT.

This clonotype was seen ten or more times. The chain joins TRBV5-1 to TRBJ2-3; perhaps D is TRBD1 or TRBD2 (5 bases each). The CDR3 spans 15 residues. Germline CDR1 is SGHRS and CDR2 is YFSETQ. Trimming shortened V by 2 bases and J by 2 bases, and 12 bases separated the two germline ends. The DNA of the CDR3 is TGCGCCAGCAGCTTCGGGGCCTCGGACACAGATACGCAGTATTTT. This translates into CASSFGASDTDTQYF.

This chain connects TRBV6-5 to TRBJ1-5; TRBD1 might be the D (5 bases). V lost 2 bases and J 5 bases, leaving 10 bases between the germline ends. The CDR3 is made up of 14 amino acids. Germline V CDR1 and CDR2: MNHEY, SVGAGI. The CDR3 DNA follows: TGTGCCAGCAGTTACCCCGGACAAGATCAGCCCCAGCATTTT. Translated: CASSYPGQDQPQHF.

This clonotype was seen many times. The junction departs from the called germline gene at one end, perhaps through a read error. The chain is built from TRBV12-3 or TRBV12-4 and TRBJ1-1; perhaps TRBD1 as D (6 bases). The CDR3 totals 13 residues. The CDR3: CASSLGRGTEAFF. The CDR3 coding sequence is TGTGCCAGCAGCTTAGGCAGGGGTACTGAAGCTTTCTTT.

The table lists this clonotype with many counts. This rearrangement joins TRBV4-2 to TRBJ2-3; D gene unclear. The CDR3 length is 14 residues. Trimming removed 0 bases from V and 3 bases from J, with 7 bases in between. Germline CDR1 reads LGHNA; CDR2 reads YNFKEQ. CDR3 DNA: TGTGCCAGCAGCCAAGAATGGGATACAGATACGCAGTATTTT. Encoded protein: CASSQEWDTDTQYF.

The table lists this clonotype with many counts. The genes are TRBV6-4 and TRBJ1-1, with unresolved D. The CDR3 covers 15 residues. In germline, CDR1 is MRHNA, CDR2 SNTAGT. Trimming removed 1 base at V and 1 base at J, with 10 bases between. CDR3 nucleotide sequence: TGTGCCAGCAGTGACTTTAAGGCGGCGAACACTGAAGCTTTCTTT. It is translated as CASSDFKAANTEAFF.

The chain combines TRBV4-1 with TRBJ1-1; D perhaps matches TRBD1 (6 bases). The V end lost 1 base, the J end lost 1 base, and 10 bases lay between the germline ends. In germline, CDR1 is MGHRA, CDR2 YSYEKL. The CDR3 totals 15 residues. The CDR3 coding sequence is TGCGCCAGCAGCCAAGCGAGGGGGTGGAACACTGAAGCTTTCTTT. Its protein product is CASSQARGWNTEAFF.

This clonotype showed up many times. The chain carries TRBV5-1 and TRBJ1-2, with 7 bases matching TRBD1. The length of the CDR3 is 15 residues. V lost 5 bases, J lost 0 bases, and 7 bases stayed unmatched. Germline V lookup: CDR1 SGHRS, CDR2 YFSETQ. The CDR3 loop reads CASSFRDSTNYGYTF. As DNA, the CDR3 is TGCGCCAGCAGTTTCCGGGACAGCACTAACTATGGCTACACCTTC.

This clonotype was counted many times. The chain's CDR3 is CASSHDRDSMYNEQFF. The CDR3 nucleotides are TGCGCCAGCAGTCACGACCGGGATTCTATGTACAATGAGCAGTTCTTC. The chain uses TRBV5-1 and TRBJ2-1; TRBD2 might be the D (5 bases). Germline assignment: CDR1 SGHRS and CDR2 YFSETQ. Between the trimmed V and J ends, which lost 5 bases and 4 bases, there was a span of 19 bases. The CDR3 totals 16 residues. The variable domain in full, with the rest retrieved from reference TRBV5-1 and TRBJ2-1, is KAGVTQTPRYLIKTRGQQVTLSCSPISGHRSVSWYQQTPGQGLQFLFEYFSETQRNKGNFPGRFSGRQFSNSRSEMNVSTLELGDSALYLCASSHDRDSMYNEQFFGPGTRLTVL.

This clonotype was counted ten times or more. The chain employs TRBV4-1 and TRBJ1-1; D unclear. The CDR3 sequence is 14 residues long. The germline V gene encodes CDR1 MGHRA and CDR2 YSYEKL. Trimming removed 3 bases at V and 3 bases at J, with 11 bases between. CDR3 bases: TGCGCCAGCAGCCAGGTCCTCTGGGACACTGAAGCTTTCTTT. This codes for CASSQVLWDTEAFF.

In its sample, this clonotype was seen many times. This chain links TRBV2 with TRBJ2-7; the match to TRBD2 covers 9 bases. CDR3 length: 12 residues. Germline V CDR1 and CDR2: SNHLY, FYNNEI. The V segment lost 6 bases and the J segment 12 bases; nucleotides outside the gene matches: 9. The CDR3 loop is CASRRVSGSSYF. Written as DNA, the CDR3 is TGTGCCAGCAGGCGTGTTAGCGGGAGCTCGTACTTC.

Many counts were recorded for this clonotype. The chain combines TRBV10-3 with TRBJ1-2; the D is unclear. V was trimmed by 7 bases and J by 3 bases, leaving 21 bases between them. CDR3 length: 16 amino acids. In germline, CDR1 is ENHRY, CDR2 SYGVKD. The CDR3 protein is CAIKNPFRASHYGYTF. The CDR3 coding sequence is TGTGCCATCAAGAATCCCTTTCGAGCTAGCCACTATGGCTACACCTTC.

This clonotype was observed many times. In DNA form, the CDR3 reads TGCGCCAGCAGCTTCGGGACCGCCGGCTATGGCTACACCTTC. Translation gives CASSFGTAGYGYTF. V usage is TRBV5-1 and J usage is TRBJ1-2, with D perhaps matching TRBD1 (5 bases). The V end was cut by 2 bases, the J end by 4 bases, with 12 bases between. The length of the CDR3 is 14 residues. From germline, CDR1 is SGHRS and CDR2 YFSETQ. The variable domain in full, completed from reference TRBV5-1 and TRBJ1-2, reads KAGVTQTPRYLIKTRGQQVTLSCSPISGHRSVSWYQQTPGQGLQFLFEYFSETQRNKGNFPGRFSGRQFSNSRSEMNVSTLELGDSALYLCASSFGTAGYGYTFGSGTRLTVV.

This clonotype has just a few counts. The gene calls are TRBV6-5 and TRBJ2-1, with D possibly being TRBD1 (6 bases). Trimming shortened V by 8 bases and J by 8 bases, and 28 bases separated the two germline ends. The CDR3 is made up of 17 amino acids. CDR1 is MNHEY and CDR2 is SVGAGI in the germline V gene. In DNA, the CDR3 is TGTGCCAGCTGCCTGGGGGTGGACAGCCAGGCATACGATGAGCAGTTCTTC. It is translated as CASCLGVDSQAYDEQFF.

This clonotype was observed at least ten times. The J gene is TRBJ2-2, the V gene TRBV10-3, with 8 bases aligning to TRBD1. Germline lookup yields CDR1 ENHRY and CDR2 SYGVKD. V was clipped by 4 bases and J by 3 bases; unmatched bases: 1. This CDR3 comprises 14 residues. The chain's CDR3 is CAISVQGDTGELFF. The DNA for the CDR3 is TGTGCCATCAGTGTACAGGGGGACACCGGGGAGCTGTTTTTT.

This clonotype was picked up many times. The rearrangement uses TRBV20-1 and TRBJ1-2; TRBD1 might be the D (5 bases). V dropped 3 bases and J dropped 2 bases, with 7 bases sitting between them. This CDR3 has 12 residues. Germline CDR1 reads DFQATT; CDR2 reads SNEGSKA (reference sequence). The CDR3 DNA reads TGCAGTGCTAGTGGGGGAAACTATGGCTACACCTTC. This encodes CSASGGNYGYTF.

This clonotype was detected ten times or more. The rearrangement links TRBV5-8 to TRBJ1-4; the D is unclear. The germline V gene encodes CDR1 SGHTS and CDR2 YDEGEE. The V end lost 0 bases, the J end lost 0 bases, and 6 bases lay between the germline ends. The CDR3 is 15 residues long. CDR3 amino acids: CASSLAVATNEKLFF. The CDR3 nucleotides are TGTGCCAGCAGCTTGGCGGTTGCAACTAATGAAAAACTGTTTTTT.

This clonotype was counted at least ten times. The chain recombines TRBV5-1 with TRBJ2-2, with 7 bases that match TRBD2. This CDR3 is built from 16 residues. CDR1 and CDR2 from the germline V gene are SGHRS and YFSETQ. Germline trimming cut 4 bases from V and 1 base from J; bases unmatched to any gene: 7. The CDR3 bases are TGCGCCAGCAGCCCGCTAATAGCGGGGAACACCGGGGAGCTGTTTTTT. It is translated as CASSPLIAGNTGELFF.

The sample holds many counts of this clonotype. V is TRBV20-1 and J is TRBJ1-4; D remains ambiguous. This CDR3 is built from 12 residues. Looked up from germline, CDR1 is DFQATT and CDR2 is SNEGSKA (reference sequence). The CDR3 spells CSALWSDEKLFF. As DNA, the CDR3 is TGCAGCGCTCTATGGAGTGATGAAAAACTGTTTTTT.

The gene calls are TRBV20-1 and TRBJ2-7, with 10 bases fitting TRBD1. Germline V gene sequence: CDR1 DFQATT, CDR2 SNEGSKA (reference sequence). CDR3 length: 13 amino acids. V trimming: 5 bases; J trimming: 4 bases; junction bases outside the gene matches: 5. DNA of the CDR3: TGCAGTGCTCACCGACAGGGGGCTTACGAGCAGTACTTC. This sequence encodes CSAHRQGAYEQYF.

The V and J genes are TRBV10-3 and TRBJ2-5; TRBD2 agrees at 8 bases. V lost 6 bases and J lost 4; bases outside the gene matches: 4. CDR3 length: 13 amino acids. Germline V lookup: CDR1 ENHRY, CDR2 SYGVKD. CDR3 loop: CAISGGAGETQYF. The CDR3 coding sequence is TGTGCCATCAGCGGGGGGGCAGGAGAGACCCAGTACTTC.